This TCR beta chain is from a study of post-analysis software for immune sequencing data. Looking at the study overall: In terms of disease course, relapsing-remitting, secondary progressive and progressive-relapsing multiple sclerosis were included.

Only a few counts were recorded for this clonotype. What it recognizes is unknown. The CDR3 runs 16 residues. Germline V gene sequence: CDR1 LGHDT, CDR2 YNNKEL (reference sequence). V shed 4 bases and J 8 bases; nucleotides not matched to a gene: 14. General study findings and limits: Multiple sclerosis patients showed significantly lower normalized Chao1 diversity than controls did. The five TRBV segments detected at higher frequency in patients than in controls included TRBV5-6, TRBV5-1 and TRBV20-1. Strong co-clustering by F measure was seen for same-batch samples.

Each TCR beta cDNA library carried unique molecular identifiers. Using its own MiXCR run on the PCR reads, TCRdb lists one record per CDR3 protein. Of 450,000 to 650,000 distinct CDR3 sequences in the sample, roughly 40% were seen once. The chain links TRBV3-1 to TRBJ2-1; 7 bases match TRBD1. The TCR comes from a girl aged 5 to 17 with multiple sclerosis. The sequenced sample consisted of blood. The CDR3 sequence is CASSPSTGAQRDEQFF. The CDR3 nucleotides read TGTGCCAGCAGCCCATCAACAGGGGCCCAGAGGGATGAGCAGTTCTTC.